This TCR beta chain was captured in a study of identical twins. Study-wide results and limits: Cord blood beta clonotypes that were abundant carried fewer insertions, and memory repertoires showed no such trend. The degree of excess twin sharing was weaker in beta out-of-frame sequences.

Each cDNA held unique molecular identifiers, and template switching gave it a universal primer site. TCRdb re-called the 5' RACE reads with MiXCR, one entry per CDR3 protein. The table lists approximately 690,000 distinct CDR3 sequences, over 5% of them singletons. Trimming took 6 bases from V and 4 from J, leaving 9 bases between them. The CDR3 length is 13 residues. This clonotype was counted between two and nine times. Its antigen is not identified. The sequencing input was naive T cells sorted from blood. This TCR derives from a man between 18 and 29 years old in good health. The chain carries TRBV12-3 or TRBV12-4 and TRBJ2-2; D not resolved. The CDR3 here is CASSSWSTGELFF. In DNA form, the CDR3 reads TGTGCCAGCAGCAGTTGGTCCACCGGGGAGCTGTTTTTT.